Following are 17 T cell receptor beta chains from one sample sequenced in a study of blood T cell repertoires in COVID-19. Profiling relied on immunoSEQ multiplex PCR, and the TCRdb table lists in-frame clones only, not all of them. Among 330,000 or so clones listed, 75% to 90% were seen once. Sequenced sample: PBMCs or T cells enriched from blood (not recorded which). These TCRs come from a man under 40 who had recovered from COVID-19.

The chain is built from TRBV28 and TRBJ2-6, with D possibly being TRBD1 (6 bases). The CDR3 sequence is 17 residues long. V was shortened by 3 bases and J by 1 base, with 13 bases between the two germline ends. Germline-derived CDR1 and CDR2 are MDHEN and SYDVKM. The CDR3 DNA reads as TGTGCCAGCAGTTTTAATGGGGGCATGTCTGGGGCCAACGTCCTGACTTTC. It encodes CASSFNGGMSGANVLTF.

This clone was picked up one time. The gene calls are TRBV10-3 and TRBJ1-5; 10 bases are shared with TRBD1. After removal of 2 bases from V and 5 bases from J, the junction contained 3 bases not matched to a gene. Germline CDR1 reads ENHRY; CDR2 reads SYGVKD. There are 15 residues in the CDR3. In nucleotides, the CDR3 is TGTGCCATCAGTGAGAGGGACAGGGGAGATCAGCCCCAGCATTTT. Amino acids: CAISERDRGDQPQHF.

The CDR3 DNA follows: TGTGCCAGCAGCCAAGATTTAGCAGGCAGGGGGAATCAGCCCCAGCATTTT. It codes for CASSQDLAGRGNQPQHF. The gene calls are TRBV3-1 (or the pseudogene TRBV3-2) and TRBJ1-5; 7 bases fit TRBD1. This CDR3 region has 17 residues. Germline CDR1 reads LGHDT; CDR2 reads YNNKEL (reference sequence). V was clipped by 0 bases and J by 4 bases; unmatched bases: 9.

The chain couples TRBV24-1 to TRBJ1-4, with 9 bases fitting TRBD1. The V gene's germline CDR1 is KGHDR and CDR2 SFDVKD. V lost 3 bases, J lost 0 bases, and 4 bases stayed unmatched. This CDR3 is built from 17 residues. CDR3: CATSDGTGFATNEKLFF. The CDR3 bases are TGTGCCACCAGTGATGGGACAGGGTTTGCAACTAATGAAAAACTGTTTTTT.

The chain couples TRBV27 to TRBJ2-3, with D possibly TRBD1 on 6 matching bases. Per the germline V gene, CDR1 is MNHEY and CDR2 is SMNVEV (reference sequence). Trimming took off 2 bases at V and 5 bases at J, with 14 bases between the two ends. CDR3 size: 15 residues. For the CDR3, the DNA is TGTGCCAGCAGTTTAGATCGAGGGGGAAGAGATACGCAGTATTTT. Its translation is CASSLDRGGRDTQYF.

In nucleotides, the CDR3 is TGCGCCAGCAGCTTGTTAGGGGGGGACACAGATACGCAGTATTTT. Translated: CASSLLGGDTDTQYF. This chain connects TRBV5-1 to TRBJ2-3; tentatively, D is TRBD2 (7 bases). CDR1 is SGHRS and CDR2 is YFSETQ in the germline V gene. The V end lost 1 base, the J end lost 2 bases, and 11 bases lay between the germline ends. The CDR3 is made up of 15 amino acids.

The chain has TRBV4-1 and TRBJ2-1, with 8 bases matching TRBD1. After removal of 0 bases from V and 8 bases from J, the junction contained 9 bases not matched to a gene. The germline V gene encodes CDR1 MGHRA and CDR2 YSYEKL. The CDR3 loop spans 16 amino acids. The CDR3 sequence: CASSQDPVRGRDEQFF. Here the CDR3 DNA reads TGCGCCAGCAGCCAAGATCCAGTCAGGGGGCGGGATGAGCAGTTCTTC.

J is TRBJ2-7 and V is TRBV15, with 9 positions matching TRBD1. The V segment lost 0 bases and the J segment 3 bases; nucleotides outside the gene matches: 3. The germline V gene has CDR1 LNHNV and CDR2 YYDKDF (reference sequence). The CDR3 runs to 15 residues. CDR3: CATSRDRGQGYEQYF. The CDR3 DNA follows: TGTGCCACCAGCAGAGATAGGGGACAGGGCTACGAGCAGTACTTC.

The V gene is TRBV7-9, the J gene TRBJ2-1, with D possibly being TRBD2 (7 bases). Germline-derived CDR1 and CDR2 are SEHNR and FQNEAQ (reference sequence). The CDR3 is 15 amino acids. Trimming pared 5 bases from V and 14 bases from J, leaving 25 bases between. Here the CDR3 reads CASSHIGWGGYLEFF. The CDR3 nucleotides are TGTGCCAGCAGCCATATAGGGTGGGGGGGCTATCTGGAGTTCTTC.

The chain links TRBV6-5 to TRBJ1-2; 8 bases match TRBD1. This CDR3 contains 16 residues. J lost 5 bases, V lost 0 bases, and 8 bases had no gene match. The germline V gene has CDR1 MNHEY and CDR2 SVGAGI. CDR3 nucleotides: TGTGCCAGCAGTTACTCCAAGACAGGGGTCGGATATGGCTACACCTTC. Encoded protein: CASSYSKTGVGYGYTF.

This chain joins TRBV5-1 and TRBJ1-4; D not certain. The CDR3 runs 14 residues. Trimming pared 1 base from V and 4 bases from J, leaving 8 bases between. The V gene's germline CDR1 is SGHRS and CDR2 YFSETQ. CDR3 in amino acids: CASSLSTINEKLFF. The CDR3 DNA reads as TGCGCCAGCAGCTTGAGCACGATTAATGAAAAACTGTTTTTT.

The chain is built from TRBV30 and TRBJ1-2; 7 bases align to TRBD1. Looked up from germline, CDR1 is GTSNPN and CDR2 is SVGIG (reference sequence). There are 18 residues in the CDR3. The J segment lost 7 bases and the V segment lost 8 bases, leaving 28 bases of the junction unmatched. This CDR3 reads CAITRAYSHRGIFSGYTF. The CDR3 bases are TGTGCCATAACCCGGGCCTACTCCCACAGGGGTATATTTTCTGGCTACACCTTC.

The CDR3 DNA reads as TGTGCCAGCAGCTTGGATCCCCGGGACAGGGACGAAAAACTGTTTTTT. Its protein product is CASSLDPRDRDEKLFF. The V and J genes are TRBV5-8 and TRBJ1-4; 9 positions match TRBD1. This CDR3 is 16 amino acids long. V lost 0 bases to trimming and J lost 8 bases; unmatched junction nucleotides: 8. The germline gives CDR1 SGHTS, CDR2 YDEGEE. Full variable domain (outside the CDR3, taken from reference TRBV5-8 and TRBJ1-4): EAGVTQSPTHLIKTRGQQATLRCSPISGHTSVYWYQQALGLGLQFLLWYDEGEERNRGNFPPRFSGRQFPNYSSELNVNALELEDSALYLCASSLDPRDRDEKLFFGSGTQLSVL.

Here the CDR3 reads CASIDPGQGATEAFF. Written as DNA, the CDR3 is TGTGCCAGTATCGACCCCGGACAGGGGGCGACTGAAGCTTTCTTT. The chain has TRBV19 and TRBJ1-1; TRBD1 aligns across 11 bases. The CDR3 extends over 15 amino acids. With 7 bases clipped from V and 5 bases from J, the junction kept 9 bases outside the gene matches. Germline CDR1 reads LNHDA; CDR2 reads SQIVND (reference sequence).

This chain uses TRBV12-3 or TRBV12-4 with TRBJ1-6; the match to TRBD1 covers 11 bases. J gave up 14 bases and V 6 bases, and 6 bases lay outside the gene matches. The CDR3 spans 13 residues. The CDR3 DNA is TGTGCCAGCAGGGGACAGGGGGGTGGGTCCCTCCACTTT. It encodes CASRGQGGGSLHF.

The chain's CDR3 is CASSFRQSHPYEQYF. The CDR3 nucleotides read TGTGCCAGCAGTTTCAGACAGAGCCACCCCTACGAGCAGTACTTC. This chain connects TRBV28 to TRBJ2-7; tentatively, D is TRBD1 (5 bases). V lost 3 bases to trimming and J lost 2 bases, with 14 bases between them. Germline V gene lookup returns CDR1 MDHEN and CDR2 SYDVKM. This CDR3 is built from 15 residues.

J is TRBJ1-2 and V is TRBV27, with D maybe TRBD1 (5 bases). The CDR3 has 14 amino acids. The V gene lost 2 bases and the J gene lost 7 bases, with 14 bases spanning the gap. Germline V gives CDR1 MNHEY, CDR2 SMNVEV (reference sequence). The CDR3 here is CASSLGAGIIGYTF. The CDR3 nucleotides are TGTGCCAGCAGTTTAGGCGCAGGGATTATTGGCTACACCTTC.